Presented here are 3 T cell receptor beta chains from one specimen sequenced in a study of monozygotic twins with inflammatory bowel disease. For each CDR3 protein, TCRdb gives one entry from its re-call of the 5' RACE reads, without DNA. Recorded for this sample: approximately 400,000 distinct CDR3 sequences. The sequenced material came from blood. The receptors come from a human donor with ulcerative colitis or Crohn's disease, or a healthy co-twin of an affected twin (not recorded which).

The chain carries TRBV29-1 and TRBJ2-3; the TCRdb D gene call, TRBD1, has no DNA to confirm it. In germline, CDR1 is SQVTM, CDR2 ANQGSEA. This CDR3 contains 13 residues. CDR3: CSVESGVGDTQYF.

J is TRBJ2-5 and V is TRBV20-1; TCRdb's D call, TRBD2, is unchecked because there is no DNA. Germline values: CDR1 DFQATT, CDR2 SNEGSKA (reference sequence). The CDR3 has 14 residues. The CDR3 is CSASDPPALETQYF.

V gene TRBV20-1 combines with J gene TRBJ2-1; TCRdb proposes TRBD2, but this gene call is untestable without DNA. The CDR3 runs 14 residues. The germline CDR1 and CDR2 sequences are DFQATT and SNEGSKA (reference sequence). The CDR3 protein is CSATPSGLAGVQFF.